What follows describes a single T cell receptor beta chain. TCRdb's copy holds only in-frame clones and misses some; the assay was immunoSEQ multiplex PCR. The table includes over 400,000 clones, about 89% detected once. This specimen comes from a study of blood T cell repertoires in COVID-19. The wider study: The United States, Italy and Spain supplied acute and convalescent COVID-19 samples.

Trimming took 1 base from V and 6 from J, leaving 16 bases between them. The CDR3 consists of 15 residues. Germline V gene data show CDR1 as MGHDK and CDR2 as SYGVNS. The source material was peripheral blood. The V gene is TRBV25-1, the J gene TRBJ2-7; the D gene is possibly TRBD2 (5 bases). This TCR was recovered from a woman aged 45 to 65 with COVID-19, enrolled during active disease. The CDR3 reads CASSEFRTSQTEQYF. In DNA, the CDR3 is TGTGCCAGCAGTGAATTCAGGACTTCCCAGACCGAGCAGTACTTC.